The T cell receptor (beta chain) under discussion was sequenced for a study of shared clonotypes between healthy human individuals (dated by TCRdb to the early 2020s). Notes on the research overall: The cohort comprised a couple of women and three men aged 18 to 49 years. For each donor, three plates each were used for CD4 naive and CD4 memory, two plates were used for CD8 naive, and one plate was used for CD8 memory. To estimate repertoire size and how much clonotype sharing occurs between individuals, the study deeply sequenced the blood TCR repertoires of several healthy adults. To increase sequencing depth and limit assay-specific biases, different laboratories used diverse techniques to prepare libraries and sequence TCR repertoires. Each donor's leukapheresis produced roughly between roughly 0.85 and 9 billion PBMCs.

CDR1 and CDR2 are drawn from the germline V gene: LGHNA, YSLEER. V is pruned by 0 bases and J by 4 bases, leaving 5 bases of the junction without a gene match. Taken from cysteine to phenylalanine, the CDR3 has 16 residues. Of the read, only the CDR3 DNA is kept; its 48 bases are in frame from base 1. TCR CDR3 regions were amplified from genomic DNA by multiplex PCR using the deep immunoSEQ assay. Extracted genomic DNA from each cell subset was distributed evenly across all wells of several immunoSEQ 96-well plates, and each plate was treated as a replicate. For sorted subsets, 150 to 250 ng of genomic DNA, equivalent to about 30,000 T cell genomes, went into each replicate PCR. Purified libraries were measured with a Qubit 3.0 fluorometer, size-checked on a Bioanalyzer 2100, and measured again with the KAPA Library Quantification kit. A separate single-read 150-cycle Illumina NextSeq 550 flow cell was used to sequence each immunoSEQ 96-well plate. In the authors' own workflow: Because the immunoSEQ output included only junctional sequences and no quality scores, the filtering could not be the same as the filtering used for full-length reads. To assign V/J genes and CDR3, sequences were annotated using PyIR, a Python wrapper for IgBLAST v1.9, with IMGT germline references. Reads with weak V/J assignments (E-value above 1e-6), missing CDR3, stop codons, out-of-frame junctions, or ambiguous translated residues were removed. V3J clonotypes were defined as sequences sharing the same inferred V gene, J gene, and CDR3 amino acid sequence. The percentage overlap between two repertoires was calculated by dividing the number of shared unique clonotypes by the size of the smaller repertoire. Three approaches were used to assess repertoire richness: RTK rarefaction, the Chao1 estimator, and Recon v2.1 estimates of unobserved clonotypes. For all TCRbeta clonotypes obtained by the gDNA method from a handful of donors, generation probabilities were computed with OLGA. The immuneACCESS repertoire file appears here via TCRdb, limited to in-frame rearrangements. These files lack a portion of the clones; in checked studies, under half of the deficit traces to unresolved V genes, and the cause of the others is not known. From that table come the V and J calls and clone size; the DNA was used to work out D and trimming. Here the sample has about 2.2 million clones; roughly 93% occur a single time. Roughly 1.7% of the sample rests with the top ten.

Beyond this particular receptor, the publication reports: Pairwise subsampling indicated that sequencing depth was expected to affect the degree of clonotype sharing among donors. Larger estimated clonotype richness was generally found for naive subsets than for memory subsets. Rarefaction of sorted-subset datasets indicated incomplete sequencing despite the large sequencing depth. The small number of donors limited the genetic and exposure-history diversity represented. Only blood was sampled, and tissue TCR repertoires likely differ from those in blood. When several donors were compared, the shared fraction of clonotypes was about 5.2% for naive CD4, approximately 3.3% for naive CD8, 2.3% for memory CD4, and 0.4% for memory CD8. Compared with non-shared clonotypes, the clonotypes found in all four sorted-subset donors had higher generation probabilities.

Concerning this clone itself: No cognate antigen has been identified for it. No base qualities exist here, and no much larger clone lies one base off it.

For the CD8 naive samples, CD45RO-negative cells were positively selected for CCR7, yielding a CD45RA+CCR7+ population from which TemRA cells were excluded. Healthy HIV-negative adults with no recently reported acute infections or vaccinations were included as donors. Every donor was a Caucasian adult living in Nashville, Tennessee, USA. Blood was obtained by leukapheresis, after which PBMCs were separated by Ficoll-Histopaque density gradient centrifugation and cryopreserved in liquid nitrogen vapor phase. Purity and quantity of every magnetically sorted T cell population were checked by analytical flow cytometry. Genomic DNA was isolated from each sorted fraction and quantified by UV absorbance on a Nanodrop 2000c.

In this chain, TRBV4-3 is recombined with TRBJ2-1, with TRBD1 matching 8 junction bases. Sequenced sample: naive CD8+ T cells from PBMCs. Explained via the paper, the cell subset or site label denotes: CD45RA+CCR7+. The receptor was derived from a man younger than 30 in good health. Some clones in this sample may be carry-over from other donors' samples. DNA sequence: TGCGCCAGCAGCCAAGAAAGCAGGGGGCTTTACAATGAGCAGTTCTTC. This translates into CASSQESRGLYNEQFF.